The following is a T cell receptor (beta chain) sequence with its context. In the source study's methods: Reference gene primer amplification gave estimated nucleated cell counts. Profiled with immunoSEQ multiplex PCR; TCRdb holds only in-frame clones, not every one. The V and J calls and clone size are taken from that table; D and trimming were inferred from the DNA. The sample has approximately 240,000 clones; about 83% are singletons. The ends were cut back, 5 bases at V and 0 bases at J, with 9 bases in the middle. Germline loops: CDR1 SQVTM, CDR2 ANQGSEA. There are 13 residues in the CDR3. The source of the sample is a study of blood T cell repertoires in COVID-19. Study-wide background: Sites in the United States, Italy and Spain provided acute and convalescent COVID-19 samples. T cells, B-cell-depleted T cells, or PBMCs supplied cDNA or gDNA.

The origin of this receptor is a human donor in a cohort sampled during active COVID-19. The chain joins TRBV29-1 to TRBJ2-3; D gene unclear. The specimen was peripheral blood. CDR3: CSVPVSSTDTQYF. DNA for the CDR3: TGCAGCGTTCCCGTTTCTAGCACAGATACGCAGTATTTT.